This TCR beta chain was recorded in a study of identifying expanded T cells in peripheral blood. Libraries were prepared by immunoSEQ multiplex PCR; TCRdb keeps only in-frame clonotypes and omits some of them. The sample includes around 85,000 clones, approximately 91% of them seen just once. CDR3 length: 13 residues. Germline lookup yields CDR1 SEHNR and CDR2 FQNEAQ (reference sequence). Trimming stripped 5 bases from V and 3 bases from J, with 11 bases between. The sequence was collected from a person aged 18-70 years in good health. The sample consisted of blood. The V and J genes are TRBV7-9 and TRBJ2-7; a possible D gene is TRBD1 (5 bases). As DNA, the CDR3 is TGTGCCAGCAGCGGGGCCCTGTTCTACGAGCAGTACTTC. It yields the protein CASSGALFYEQYF.